This TCR beta chain was recorded in a study of T cell responses to AZD1222 COVID-19 vaccine. Study-level points and caveats: After two AZD1222 doses, spike-specific TCR breadth and depth rose versus day 0.

TCRdb's copy holds only in-frame clones and misses some; the assay was immunoSEQ multiplex PCR. The sample carries approximately 160,000 clones, 90% recorded once. The CDR3 runs 14 residues. Deletions cut 3 bases from V and 3 bases from J, with 12 bases between. Germline V gives CDR1 LNHDA, CDR2 SQIVND (reference sequence). Points on this clone: Its antigen is unknown.

The sequencing here drew on peripheral blood, taken on day 0 of AZD1222 vaccination. The TCR was taken from an adult in good health. The V and J genes are TRBV19 and TRBJ2-7, with TRBD1 as a possible D gene (6 bases). The CDR3 loop reads CASSIVGGSYEQYF. In nucleotides, the CDR3 is TGTGCCAGTAGTATTGTAGGGGGAAGCTACGAGCAGTACTTC.